The 21 T cell receptor beta chains reported below all come from one sample, sequenced in a study of OX40 agonist ivuxolimab in advanced cancers. Profiling relied on immunoSEQ multiplex PCR, and the TCRdb table lists in-frame clones only, not all of them. The table lists some 27,000 clones, 80% to 90% of them singletons. The sample in question was CD4+ or CD8+ T cells sorted from blood, obtained in a trial of the OX40 agonist ivuxolimab. The receptors here all came from an adult with an advanced solid tumor such as melanoma, head and neck, liver or kidney cancer.

The genes are TRBV4-2 and TRBJ2-3; TRBD1 matches 8 bases. The CDR3 totals 19 residues. V lost 1 base and J lost 2; bases outside the gene matches: 14. The germline V gene has CDR1 LGHNA and CDR2 YNFKEQ. The CDR3 loop is CASSQGQWLGQDYTDTQYF. CDR3 in DNA: TGTGCCAGCAGCCAAGGTCAGTGGTTGGGACAGGACTACACAGATACGCAGTATTTT.

There are a few counts of this clone. The chain links TRBV25-1 to TRBJ1-2; D not resolved. CDR1 is MGHDK, CDR2 SYGVNS, per germline. The CDR3 covers 13 residues. With 2 bases removed from V and 3 bases from J, the gap between germline ends came to 7 bases. The CDR3 is CASSEGQHYGYTF. The CDR3, as DNA: TGTGCCAGCAGTGAAGGGCAGCACTATGGCTACACCTTC.

The V gene is TRBV7-9, the J gene TRBJ2-5; TRBD2 might be the D (5 bases). This CDR3 has 13 amino acids. Trimming removed 3 bases from V and 5 bases from J, with 10 bases in between. Germline V gene lookup returns CDR1 SEHNR and CDR2 FQNEAQ (reference sequence). CDR3 in DNA: TGTGCCAGCAGCTTCGCCCGCGGGGAGACCCAGTACTTC. This codes for CASSFARGETQYF.

The V and J genes are TRBV9 and TRBJ1-1; D is undetermined. Trimming stripped 9 bases from V and 4 bases from J, with 10 bases between. This CDR3 has 11 amino acids. Germline assignment: CDR1 SGDLS and CDR2 YYNGEE. CDR3 DNA sequence: TGTGCCACCCACTGGGCCACTGAAGCTTTCTTT. Protein sequence: CATHWATEAFF.

This clone occurred once. The chain uses TRBV6-5 and TRBJ2-7, with a possible D match to TRBD2 (6 bases). Deletions cut 4 bases from V and 5 bases from J, with 15 bases between. Germline CDR1 is MNHEY and CDR2 is SVGAGI. This CDR3 is built from 14 residues. CDR3 region: CASSFAGPRNEQYF. The CDR3 DNA follows: TGTGCCAGCAGTTTCGCGGGACCTAGGAACGAGCAGTACTTC.

The rearrangement joins TRBV2 to TRBJ2-1, with D tentatively TRBD1 (5 bases). The germline V gene has CDR1 SNHLY and CDR2 FYNNEI. The V end lost 7 bases, the J end lost 8 bases, and 6 bases lay between the germline ends. The CDR3 totals 10 residues. The CDR3 bases are TGTGCCAGCAAGGGGTATGAGCAGTTCTTC. Translating gives CASKGYEQFF.

The CDR3 is CASSPSGGNYGYTF. The DNA of the CDR3 is TGTGCCAGCAGCCCTAGTGGTGGTAACTATGGCTACACCTTC. This chain connects TRBV7-9 to TRBJ1-2; unclear D gene. Trimming removed 5 bases at V and 1 base at J, with 11 bases between. Germline V gene sequence: CDR1 SEHNR, CDR2 FQNEAQ (reference sequence). CDR3 length: 14 residues.

This sequence joins TRBV7-6 and TRBJ1-1; 7 bases map to TRBD1. The CDR3 has 13 amino acids. V lost 6 bases to trimming and J lost 3 bases; unmatched junction nucleotides: 4. The germline CDR1 and CDR2 sequences are SGHVS and FNYEAQ. In nucleotides, the CDR3 is TGTGCCAGCAGTGACAGGGCGTACACTGAAGCTTTCTTT. It translates to CASSDRAYTEAFF.

This chain uses TRBV4-1 with TRBJ2-3; 7 nucleotides align to TRBD2. CDR3 length: 14 amino acids. Germline V CDR1 and CDR2: MGHRA, YSYEKL. With 1 base clipped from V and 5 bases from J, the junction kept 3 bases outside the gene matches. CDR3 protein: CASSQVLAVDTQYF. The CDR3 coding sequence is TGCGCCAGCAGCCAAGTTCTAGCGGTAGATACGCAGTATTTT.

CDR3 loop: CASSPLAGEYNEQFF. CDR3 coding DNA: TGTGCCAGCTCACCCCTAGCGGGAGAGTACAATGAGCAGTTCTTC. The chain couples TRBV18 to TRBJ2-1, with TRBD2 matching over 10 bases. CDR1 and CDR2 (germline): KGHSH, LQKENI. V trimming: 3 bases; J trimming: 4 bases; junction bases outside the gene matches: 3. The CDR3 is made up of 15 amino acids.

The chain links TRBV28 to TRBJ2-3; perhaps TRBD2 as D (6 bases). There are 17 residues in the CDR3. V dropped 1 base and J dropped 3 bases, with 17 bases sitting between them. CDR1 and CDR2 (germline): MDHEN, SYDVKM. This CDR3 reads CASSLLEGLRHTDTQYF. The CDR3, as DNA: TGTGCCAGCAGTTTATTGGAGGGGCTTCGTCATACAGATACGCAGTATTTT.

The rearrangement uses TRBV15 and TRBJ1-6, with TRBD1 identical over 8 bases. This CDR3 has 15 residues. V lost 4 bases to trimming and J lost 9 bases; unmatched junction nucleotides: 8. Looked up from germline, CDR1 is LNHNV and CDR2 is YYDKDF (reference sequence). CDR3 in amino acids: CATSISRGQGSPLHF. The CDR3 DNA reads as TGTGCCACCAGCATCTCCAGGGGGCAGGGTTCACCCCTCCACTTT.

This rearrangement joins TRBV7-2 to TRBJ1-5; maybe TRBD1 (5 bases). V dropped 5 bases and J dropped 7 bases, with 15 bases sitting between them. This CDR3 comprises 14 residues. The germline gives CDR1 SGHTA, CDR2 FQGNSA. The CDR3 region has the DNA TGTGCCAGCAGCCCTCAGGGACTAGGGCAGCCCCAGCATTTT. Its protein product is CASSPQGLGQPQHF.

V gene TRBV6-1 combines with J gene TRBJ1-5, with a tentative D call TRBD1 (6 bases). This CDR3 contains 19 residues. CDR1 and CDR2 (germline): MNHNS, SASEGT. Trimming took 2 bases from V and 0 from J, leaving 20 bases between them. The CDR3 is CASSEIIWDKRYSNQPQHF. The CDR3 region has the DNA TGTGCCAGCAGTGAAATAATATGGGACAAGAGATATAGCAATCAGCCCCAGCATTTT.

This clone was seen a handful of times. This sequence joins TRBV6-6 and TRBJ2-3; possible D gene TRBD1, 5 bases. The germline V gene encodes CDR1 MNHNY and CDR2 SVGAGI (reference sequence). Trimming cost V 0 bases and J 0 bases, with 10 bases left between them. The CDR3 loop spans 16 amino acids. The chain's CDR3 is CASSYSRAGSTDTQYF. The CDR3 coding sequence is TGTGCCAGCAGTTACTCCCGCGCAGGGAGCACAGATACGCAGTATTTT.

This clone has only a few counts. The gene calls are TRBV19 and TRBJ1-5; D is possibly TRBD1 (5 bases). Looked up from germline, CDR1 is LNHDA and CDR2 is SQIVND (reference sequence). CDR3 length: 13 residues. V gave up 3 bases and J gave up 11 bases, with 14 bases separating them. CDR3 residues: CASSIQGPASQHF. CDR3 bases: TGTGCCAGTAGTATCCAGGGCCCGGCGTCCCAGCATTTT.

The chain couples TRBV19 to TRBJ2-7; D is possibly TRBD1 (6 bases). Germline V gene sequence: CDR1 LNHDA, CDR2 SQIVND (reference sequence). V lost 5 bases and J lost 6, with 8 bases in between. This CDR3 has 11 amino acids. CDR3 bases: TGTGCCAGTAGTTCAGGGGCCGAGCAGTACTTC. As protein: CASSSGAEQYF.

V is TRBV11-2 and J is TRBJ2-7; either TRBD1 or TRBD2 may fit D (6 bases each). This CDR3 has 15 amino acids. Germline values: CDR1 SGHAT, CDR2 FQNNGV. With 5 bases removed from V and 3 bases from J, the gap between germline ends came to 17 bases. CDR3 sequence reads: CASSGTRGRYYEQYF. CDR3 nucleotides: TGTGCCAGCAGCGGAACCCGGGGGCGGTACTACGAGCAGTACTTC. Supplemented by reference TRBV11-2 and TRBJ2-7, the full variable domain reads EAGVAQSPRYKIIEKRQSVAFWCNPISGHATLYWYQQILGQGPKLLIQFQNNGVVDDSQLPKDRFSAERLKGVDSTLKIQPAKLEDSAVYLCASSGTRGRYYEQYFGPGTRLTVT.

J is TRBJ1-2 and V is TRBV5-1; unclear D gene. From germline, CDR1 is SGHRS and CDR2 YFSETQ. Trimming took off 2 bases at V and 6 bases at J, with 8 bases between the two ends. The CDR3 spans 12 residues. The DNA for the CDR3 is TGCGCCAGCAGCTTAGGAAGTAATGGCTACACCTTC. This codes for CASSLGSNGYTF.

This sequence joins TRBV15 and TRBJ2-3, with 7 bases that match TRBD1. The CDR3 is 14 residues long. With V trimmed by 5 bases and J by 6 bases, 8 bases remained unmatched. Germline-derived CDR1 and CDR2 are LNHNV and YYDKDF (reference sequence). CDR3 sequence reads: CATSGSGTADTQYF. DNA for the CDR3: TGTGCCACCAGCGGCTCCGGGACAGCGGATACGCAGTATTTT.

This clone was picked up a small number of times. At one end the junction does not follow the germline gene, possibly because of a read error. This chain connects TRBV7-9 to TRBJ2-7; TRBD1 aligns across 7 bases. The CDR3 length is 12 residues. Germline V gene data show CDR1 as SEHNR and CDR2 as FQNEAQ (reference sequence). CDR3 sequence (DNA): TGTGCCAGCAGCCCACCCGACAGGGTCTTTGTCTTC. Protein: CASSPPDRVFVF.